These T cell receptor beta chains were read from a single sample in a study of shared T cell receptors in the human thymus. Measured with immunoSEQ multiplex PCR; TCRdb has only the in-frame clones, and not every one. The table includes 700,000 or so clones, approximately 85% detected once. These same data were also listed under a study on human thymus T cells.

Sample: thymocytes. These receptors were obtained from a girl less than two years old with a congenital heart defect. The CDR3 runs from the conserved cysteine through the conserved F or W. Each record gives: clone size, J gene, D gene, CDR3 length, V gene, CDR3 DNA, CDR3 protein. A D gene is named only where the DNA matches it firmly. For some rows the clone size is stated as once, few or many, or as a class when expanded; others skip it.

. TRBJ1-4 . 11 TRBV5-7 TGTGCCAGCAGCTTGGCCCCCCGGTGTGGTTTT CASSLAPRCGF
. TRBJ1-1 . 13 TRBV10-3 TGTGCCATCAGTGACGGGGGGGGGATCAGAGCTTTCTTT CAISDGGGIRAFF
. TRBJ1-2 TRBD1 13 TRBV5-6 TGTGCCAGCAGCAGACAGGGGGCGGACGGCTACACCTTC CASSRQGADGYTF
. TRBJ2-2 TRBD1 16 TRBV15 TGTGCCACCAGCAGGGTGACAGGGGGCAACACCGGGGAGCTGTTTTTT CATSRVTGGNTGELFF
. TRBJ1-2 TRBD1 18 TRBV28 TGTGCCAGCAGTTTATCCCGGGACAGGGGGACCGTCGTAACGGGCTACACCTTC CASSLSRDRGTVVTGYTF
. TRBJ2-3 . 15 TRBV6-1 TGTGCCAGCAGTGAATTCAGGGTAGGAACAGATACGCAGTATTTT CASSEFRVGTDTQYF
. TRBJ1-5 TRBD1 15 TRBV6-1 TGTGCCAGCAGCGTGGGGACAGGAACGGTTGGGCCCCAGCATTTT CASSVGTGTVGPQHF
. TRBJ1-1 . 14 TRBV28 TGTGCCAGCAGTTTAACCAGGTTAAGCCCTGAAGCTTTCTTT CASSLTRLSPEAFF
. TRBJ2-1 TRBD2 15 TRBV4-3 TGCGCCAGCAGGCGAAGCGGGGGGGCCCTCTATGAGCAGTTCTTC CASRRSGGALYEQFF
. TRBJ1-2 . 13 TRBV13 TGTGCCAGCAGCTTAAGGGGTTGGGCTGGCTACACCTTC CASSLRGWAGYTF
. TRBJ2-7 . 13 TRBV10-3 TGTGCCATCGGGCGCAGGGAATTAGGCGAGCAGTACTTC CAIGRRELGEQYF
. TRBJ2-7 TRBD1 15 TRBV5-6 TGTGCCAGCAGCTGGGACAGGGCGCGATCACGCGAGCAGTACTTC CASSWDRARSREQYF
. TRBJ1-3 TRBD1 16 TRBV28 TGTGCCAGCAGCAGAGGGGACAGGGATTTTGGAAACACCATATATTTT CASSRGDRDFGNTIYF
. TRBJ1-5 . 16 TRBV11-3 TGTGCCAGCAGCTTACACAGGGAGTCGGGCAATCAGCCCCAGCATTTT CASSLHRESGNQPQHF
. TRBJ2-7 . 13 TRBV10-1 TGCGCCAGCAGTGTGTCTACCGGTTCCGAGCAGTACTTC CASSVSTGSEQYF
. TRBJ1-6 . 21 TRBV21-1 TGTGCCAGCACCGCAAAGGGAAAATCGTTGGGGCAGACAGGTGATAATTCACCCCTCCACTTT CASTAKGKSLGQTGDNSPLHF
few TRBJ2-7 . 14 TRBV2 TGTGCCAGCACTGGAACCCGGGGAGGCTGGGAGCAGTACTTC CASTGTRGGWEQYF